The 29 T cell receptor beta chains in this list originate from one sample, sequenced in a study of T cell responses to AZD1222 COVID-19 vaccine. The repertoire was sequenced with immunoSEQ multiplex PCR; TCRdb's copy has only in-frame clones and lacks some. This sample has about 180,000 clones, with roughly 91% found just once. Sequencing used peripheral blood, obtained 28 days after the second dose of the MenACWY control vaccine. The receptors were sampled from an adult who received the MenACWY meningococcal vaccine as a control.

About this clone itself: Distinct nucleotide sequences in the sample also encode this CDR3. CDR3 residues: CASSIGNQPQHF. CDR3 nucleotides: TGTGCCAGTAGTATTGGTAATCAGCCCCAGCATTTT. The rearrangement links TRBV19 to TRBJ1-5; D unclear. Germline CDR1 reads LNHDA; CDR2 reads SQIVND (reference sequence). The CDR3 covers 12 residues. V was cut by 3 bases and J by 4 bases, with 4 bases left in between. The full variable domain, completed using reference TRBV19 and TRBJ1-5, is DGGITQSPKYLFRKEGQNVTLSCEQNLNHDAMYWYRQDPGQGLRLIYYSQIVNDFQKGDIAEGYSVSREKKESFPLTVTSAQKNPTAFYLCASSIGNQPQHFGDGTRLSIL.

V gene TRBV7-8 combines with J gene TRBJ1-1, with a weak D call TRBD1 (6 bases). V lost 1 base, J lost 10 bases, and 13 bases lay in between. CDR3 length equals 13 residues. Germline assignment: CDR1 SGHVS and CDR2 FQNEAQ. The CDR3 bases are TGTGCCAGCAGCTTAGAGGGGGGACTTGGAGCTTTCTTT. It codes for CASSLEGGLGAFF.

This chain links TRBV6-5 with TRBJ2-3, with TRBD2 as a possible D gene (6 bases). This CDR3 has 13 residues. V was clipped by 6 bases and J by 6 bases, with 13 bases between them. Germline V gene sequence: CDR1 MNHEY, CDR2 SVGAGI. This CDR3 reads CASRKPGGDTQYF. CDR3 DNA: TGTGCCAGCAGAAAACCTGGGGGGGATACGCAGTATTTT.

J is TRBJ1-5 and V is TRBV18; D might be TRBD1 (6 bases). Germline V lookup: CDR1 KGHSH, CDR2 LQKENI. Trimming removed 4 bases from V and 9 bases from J, with 16 bases in between. This CDR3 comprises 14 residues. CDR3 residues: CASSHSRGVRPQHF. The CDR3, as DNA: TGTGCCAGCTCACACTCCAGGGGTGTGAGGCCCCAGCATTTT.

J is TRBJ1-5 and V is TRBV27; D remains unclear. V was pared by 3 bases and J by 5 bases, with 8 bases between. Germline V CDR1 and CDR2: MNHEY, SMNVEV (reference sequence). The CDR3 sequence is 13 residues long. The CDR3 coding sequence is TGTGCCAGCAGTTTGACCTATTATCAGCCCCAGCATTTT. This gives the protein CASSLTYYQPQHF.

The J gene is TRBJ1-5, the V gene TRBV6-2 or TRBV6-3; no reliable D call. This CDR3 has 13 amino acids. Trimming removed 4 bases from V and 4 bases from J, with 8 bases in between. Looked up from germline, CDR1 is MNHEY and CDR2 is SVGEGT. Here the CDR3 DNA reads TGTGCCAGCAGTTTGCCCCCGAATCAGCCCCAGCATTTT. Its protein is CASSLPPNQPQHF.

The table lists this clone with a count of one. This chain uses TRBV29-1 with TRBJ1-1, with 7 bases that match TRBD1. Per the germline V gene, CDR1 is SQVTM and CDR2 is ANQGSEA. This CDR3 comprises 13 residues. CDR3: CTIQGGPNTEAFF. The CDR3 nucleotides read TGCACCATCCAGGGGGGACCGAACACTGAAGCTTTCTTT.

V gene TRBV7-3 combines with J gene TRBJ1-2; D remains unclear. This CDR3 has 13 amino acids. V was cut by 4 bases and J by 8 bases, with 14 bases left in between. The germline CDR1 and CDR2 sequences are SGHTA and FQGTGA. In nucleotides, the CDR3 is TGTGCCAGCAGCTCTTCGCAGTATCGAGGCTACACCTTC. This sequence encodes CASSSSQYRGYTF.

CDR3 in amino acids: CAWSYTEAFF. Written as DNA, the CDR3 is TGTGCCTGGAGTTACACTGAAGCTTTCTTT. This chain links TRBV30 with TRBJ1-1, with D unresolved. The germline CDR1 and CDR2 sequences are GTSNPN and SVGIG (reference sequence). V lost 2 bases, J lost 3 bases, and 1 base lay in between. There are 10 residues in the CDR3.

This clone was picked up one time. This sequence joins TRBV28 and TRBJ1-2; no reliable D call. Germline V lookup: CDR1 MDHEN, CDR2 SYDVKM. CDR3 length: 11 residues. The germline V and J ends were trimmed by 4 bases and 8 bases, with 8 bases remaining between them. The CDR3 sequence: CASSSQRGYTF. DNA for the CDR3: TGTGCCAGCAGTTCCCAAAGGGGCTACACCTTC.

J is TRBJ2-1 and V is TRBV12-5; D remains unclear. Trimming took off 0 bases at V and 0 bases at J, with 9 bases between the two ends. The CDR3 is 16 residues long. The germline V gene has CDR1 LGHNT and CDR2 FRNRAP. The CDR3 coding sequence is TGTGCTAGTGGTTTGGTACTCTCTGGCTCCTACAATGAGCAGTTCTTC. Its translation is CASGLVLSGSYNEQFF.

V is TRBV6-1 and J is TRBJ2-1, with a possible D match to TRBD1 (6 bases). Trimming took off 1 base at V and 0 bases at J, with 10 bases between the two ends. The CDR3 is 16 amino acids. The germline CDR1 and CDR2 sequences are MNHNS and SASEGT. The CDR3 DNA sequence: TGTGCCAGCAGTGAAGTGCCAGGGGTCTCCTACAATGAGCAGTTCTTC. Translated: CASSEVPGVSYNEQFF.

This chain links TRBV3-1 (or the pseudogene TRBV3-2) with TRBJ2-7; 7 bases map to TRBD1. With 3 bases clipped from V and 2 bases from J, the junction kept 10 bases outside the gene matches. CDR1 is LGHDT and CDR2 is YNNKEL in the germline V gene (reference sequence). The CDR3 consists of 16 residues. CDR3 loop: CASSQFYRGAAYEQYF. The CDR3 bases are TGTGCCAGCAGCCAGTTTTACAGGGGAGCAGCCTACGAGCAGTACTTC.

The genes are TRBV7-2 and TRBJ1-2, with D possibly matching TRBD1 (5 bases). The CDR3 sequence is 15 residues long. From germline, CDR1 is SGHTA and CDR2 FQGNSA. The V gene lost 1 base and the J gene lost 6 bases, with 15 bases spanning the gap. DNA for the CDR3: TGTGCCAGCAGCTTAGGGGGGTCGGGGTTCAATGGCTACACCTTC. It is translated as CASSLGGSGFNGYTF. Looking up the rest from reference TRBV7-2 and TRBJ1-2 gives the full variable domain: GAGVSQSPSNKVTEKGKDVELRCDPISGHTALYWYRQSLGQGLEFLIYFQGNSAPDKSGLPSDRFSAERTGGSVSTLTIQRTQQEDSAVYLCASSLGGSGFNGYTFGSGTRLTVV.

This chain uses TRBV4-3 with TRBJ1-1; D gene unclear. The CDR3 is 17 residues long. Trimming took off 0 bases at V and 5 bases at J, with 19 bases between the two ends. Germline CDR1 LGHNA, CDR2 YSLEER. The CDR3 protein is CASSQDVPLTRVTEAFF. Written as DNA, the CDR3 is TGCGCCAGCAGCCAAGATGTCCCTCTCACGAGGGTTACTGAAGCTTTCTTT.

This chain uses TRBV15 with TRBJ1-6; D remains ambiguous. The CDR3 is 14 residues long. Between the trimmed V and J ends, which lost 3 bases and 7 bases, there was a span of 10 bases. CDR1 is LNHNV, CDR2 YYDKDF, per germline (reference sequence). The CDR3 region is CATSSGGGNSPLHF. DNA of the CDR3: TGTGCCACCAGCAGTGGAGGAGGGAATTCACCCCTCCACTTT.

This clone was recorded a few times. The rearrangement uses TRBV9 and TRBJ1-1; D is ambiguous. With 0 bases removed from V and 1 base from J, the gap between germline ends came to 7 bases. Germline V gene data show CDR1 as SGDLS and CDR2 as YYNGEE. The CDR3 loop spans 14 amino acids. The CDR3 spells CASSVGVRNTEAFF. The CDR3, as DNA: TGTGCCAGCAGCGTAGGGGTTCGGAACACTGAAGCTTTCTTT.

The chain combines TRBV28 with TRBJ1-2; 9 nucleotides match TRBD1. This CDR3 is 14 amino acids long. The trim removed 5 bases at V and 3 bases at J, leaving 4 bases unmatched. The V gene's germline CDR1 is MDHEN and CDR2 SYDVKM. The CDR3 here is CASSAWTGDYGYTF. Here the CDR3 DNA reads TGTGCCAGCAGTGCCTGGACAGGGGACTATGGCTACACCTTC.

The chain carries TRBV6-6 and TRBJ2-7; 11 nucleotides agree with TRBD1. Germline V gene sequence: CDR1 MNHNY, CDR2 SVGAGI (reference sequence). Trimming removed 4 bases from V and 6 bases from J; junction bases left unmatched: 5. This CDR3 has 14 amino acids. The CDR3 sequence is CASSSGTGGGEQYF. The CDR3, as DNA: TGTGCCAGCAGTTCTGGGACAGGGGGTGGCGAGCAGTACTTC.

This clone was observed once. The V call is TRBV6-5, the J call TRBJ1-4; D is uncertain. The V and J ends lost 8 bases and 8 bases respectively, with 15 bases between them. Germline-derived CDR1 and CDR2 are MNHEY and SVGAGI. The CDR3 totals 13 residues. The CDR3 DNA is TGTGCCAGCTGTTCCACGGACGGGGAAAAACTGTTTTTT. Its protein is CASCSTDGEKLFF.

This clone was observed a few times. V and J are TRBV6-2 or TRBV6-3 and TRBJ2-2; D call uncertain. The ends were cut back, 0 bases at V and 8 bases at J, with 10 bases in the middle. The CDR3 sequence is 14 residues long. The germline V gene has CDR1 MNHEY and CDR2 SVGEGT. CDR3 nucleotides: TGTGCCAGCAGTTACTCGATATCGCGGGGGGAGCTGTTTTTT. It specifies CASSYSISRGELFF.

The rearrangement joins TRBV15 to TRBJ1-6; D unresolved. The CDR3 contains 14 residues. V was cut by 0 bases and J by 7 bases, with 7 bases left in between. Germline V CDR1 and CDR2: LNHNV, YYDKDF (reference sequence). CDR3 bases: TGTGCCACCAGCAGAGATGTAGGAAATTCACCCCTCCACTTT. It codes for CATSRDVGNSPLHF.

This clone was observed a few times. V gene TRBV6-2 or TRBV6-3 combines with J gene TRBJ2-3; a possible D gene is TRBD2 (5 bases). The CDR3 totals 16 residues. Germline CDR1 is MNHEY and CDR2 is SVGEGT. The V and J ends lost 6 bases and 0 bases respectively, with 16 bases between them. This chain's CDR3 is CASSPLGLRSTDTQYF. The CDR3 nucleotides are TGTGCCAGCAGCCCCCTAGGACTCCGTAGCACAGATACGCAGTATTTT.

J is TRBJ1-4 and V is TRBV5-4; TRBD1 matches 7 bases. There are 14 residues in the CDR3. J gave up 4 bases and V 4 bases, and 4 bases lay outside the gene matches. Looked up from germline, CDR1 is SGHNT and CDR2 is YYREEE (reference sequence). This chain's CDR3 is CASSPGQRNEKLFF. DNA for the CDR3: TGTGCCAGCAGCCCGGGACAGCGTAATGAAAAACTGTTTTTT.

The V call is TRBV19, the J call TRBJ1-2; perhaps TRBD1 as D (5 bases). Germline-derived CDR1 and CDR2 are LNHDA and SQIVND (reference sequence). Trimming left V 7 bases short and J 7 bases short, with 22 bases between. This CDR3 contains 15 residues. CDR3 residues: CASTFPRGQGSGYTF. CDR3 nucleotide sequence: TGTGCCAGTACGTTCCCGAGGGGCCAGGGAAGTGGCTACACCTTC.

The chain employs TRBV9 and TRBJ1-1; a weak D match, TRBD1 (6 bases). CDR3 length: 14 residues. V lost 4 bases to trimming and J lost 1 base, with 11 bases between them. The germline V gene has CDR1 SGDLS and CDR2 YYNGEE. CDR3: CASSPRTANTEAFF. The CDR3 coding sequence is TGTGCCAGCAGCCCCCGGACAGCGAACACTGAAGCTTTCTTT.

The chain combines TRBV30 with TRBJ1-4; D ambiguous. Trimming left V 1 base short and J 7 bases short, with 16 bases between. Germline assignment: CDR1 GTSNPN and CDR2 SVGIG (reference sequence). CDR3 length equals 15 residues. CDR3 in DNA: TGTGCCTGGAGTGCCCAATTCAGAGGAGGTGAAAAACTGTTTTTT. It translates to CAWSAQFRGGEKLFF.

V gene TRBV19 combines with J gene TRBJ1-1, with unresolved D. Between the trimmed V and J ends, which lost 0 bases and 3 bases, there was a span of 5 bases. CDR1 and CDR2 (germline): LNHDA, SQIVND (reference sequence). CDR3 size: 13 residues. This chain's CDR3 is CASSIETYTEAFF. The CDR3 DNA reads TGTGCCAGTAGTATAGAAACATACACTGAAGCTTTCTTT.

This rearrangement joins TRBV6-1 to TRBJ1-1, with D perhaps TRBD1 (6 bases). Trimming left V 2 bases short and J 2 bases short, with 15 bases between. There are 16 residues in the CDR3. Germline-derived CDR1 and CDR2 are MNHNS and SASEGT. The CDR3 sequence is CASSESLARGNTEAFF. DNA for the CDR3: TGTGCCAGCAGTGAAAGTTTAGCCAGGGGCAACACTGAAGCTTTCTTT.